Below, 21 T cell receptor beta chains from the same sample are listed, as sequenced in a study of cytomegalovirus exposure and HLA in healthy donors. Primers for the PCR totalled 60 Vbeta and 13 Jbeta. Using immunoSEQ multiplex PCR, the repertoire was profiled, and TCRdb retains in-frame clones only, with some absent. The sample includes approximately 150,000 clones, less than 90% of them seen just once. Specimen: PBMCs. The origin of the receptors is a man younger than 45 in good health and CMV-seronegative.

The chain uses TRBV28 and TRBJ1-1, with D tentatively TRBD1 (5 bases). The CDR3 covers 15 residues. V was trimmed by 6 bases and J by 4 bases, leaving 18 bases between them. Germline CDR1 reads MDHEN; CDR2 reads SYDVKM. CDR3 coding DNA: TGTGCCAGCAGGCCCCAGGGCAGCGACCCCACTGAAGCTTTCTTT. Translation: CASRPQGSDPTEAFF.

The chain carries TRBV30 and TRBJ2-5, with D possibly matching TRBD1 (7 bases). Germline V CDR1 and CDR2: GTSNPN, SVGIG (reference sequence). CDR3 length: 13 residues. V lost 4 bases to trimming and J lost 2 bases, with 11 bases between them. The CDR3 reads CAWTGGRQETQYF. The CDR3 coding sequence is TGTGCCTGGACAGGGGGGAGGCAAGAGACCCAGTACTTC.

The chain combines TRBV5-4 with TRBJ2-3, with a weak D call TRBD2 (6 bases). This CDR3 region has 15 residues. CDR1 SGHNT and CDR2 YYREEE come from the germline V gene (reference sequence). Trimming shortened V by 0 bases and J by 3 bases, and 11 bases separated the two germline ends. The CDR3 DNA reads TGTGCCAGCAGCTTGGGTCGGCTAGCGACAGATACGCAGTATTTT. Translation gives CASSLGRLATDTQYF.

The chain is built from TRBV19 and TRBJ1-2; the match to TRBD1 covers 12 bases. J was trimmed by 7 bases and V by 7 bases; bases with no gene match: 4. Germline loops: CDR1 LNHDA, CDR2 SQIVND (reference sequence). This CDR3 contains 13 residues. CDR3 sequence (DNA): TGTGCCAGTACGGGACAGGGGGCAGGTGGCTACACCTTC. Residues: CASTGQGAGGYTF.

The genes are TRBV5-1 and TRBJ2-5, with D maybe TRBD1 (5 bases). This CDR3 comprises 16 residues. Germline V CDR1 and CDR2: SGHRS, YFSETQ. V lost 0 bases and J 2 bases, leaving 14 bases between the germline ends. The DNA of the CDR3 is TGCGCCAGCAGCTTGGAGGGATTAACAGGTCAAGAGACCCAGTACTTC. Translation gives CASSLEGLTGQETQYF.

V usage is TRBV6-4 and J usage is TRBJ2-3; 7 bases are shared with TRBD2. The CDR3 has 13 amino acids. V was pared by 5 bases and J by 1 base, with 0 bases of the junction left unmatched. Germline V gene lookup returns CDR1 MRHNA and CDR2 SNTAGT. The CDR3 sequence is CASSSGGTDTQYF. Here the CDR3 DNA reads TGTGCCAGCAGTAGCGGGGGCACAGATACGCAGTATTTT.

The chain combines TRBV5-1 with TRBJ2-2; no reliable D call. This CDR3 has 14 residues. Germline V gene data show CDR1 as SGHRS and CDR2 as YFSETQ. V was shortened by 0 bases and J by 9 bases, with 12 bases between the two germline ends. CDR3 protein: CASSLGDVFRELFF. The CDR3 region has the DNA TGCGCCAGCAGCTTGGGAGATGTTTTCAGGGAGCTGTTTTTT.

The V gene is TRBV30, the J gene TRBJ2-5; no clear D. The CDR3 has 13 residues. Germline V lookup: CDR1 GTSNPN, CDR2 SVGIG (reference sequence). The V end lost 6 bases, the J end lost 1 base, and 12 bases lay between the germline ends. The CDR3: CACTRRPQETQYF. DNA for the CDR3: TGTGCCTGCACACGGAGACCCCAAGAGACCCAGTACTTC.

This clone came up once. The chain combines TRBV15 with TRBJ2-3, with TRBD2 matching 11 bases. The CDR3 has 17 amino acids. Germline CDR1 and CDR2: LNHNV and YYDKDF (reference sequence). V was pared by 1 base and J by 0 bases, with 3 bases of the junction left unmatched. CDR3 DNA sequence: TGTGCCACCAGCAGAGGGCTAGCGGGGGGAAGCACAGATACGCAGTATTTT. Protein sequence: CATSRGLAGGSTDTQYF.

There are a few counts of this clone. V usage is TRBV7-2 and J usage is TRBJ1-1; a weak D match, TRBD1 (6 bases). The CDR3 contains 13 residues. CDR1 SGHTA and CDR2 FQGNSA come from the germline V gene. V gave up 1 base and J gave up 8 bases, with 11 bases separating them. CDR3 sequence (DNA): TGTGCCAGCAGCTTAGGGACCGGGACAGAAGCTTTCTTT. Its protein is CASSLGTGTEAFF.

CDR3 bases: TGTGCCAGCAGGACACAGGGGGCGAGGTACGAGCAGTACTTC. Its translation: CASRTQGARYEQYF. The chain links TRBV7-2 to TRBJ2-7; 9 nucleotides align to TRBD1. V shed 6 bases, J shed 4 bases, and the junction held 7 bases outside the gene matches. The CDR3 loop spans 14 amino acids. From germline, CDR1 is SGHTA and CDR2 FQGNSA.

The chain is built from TRBV9 and TRBJ2-3, with D possibly TRBD2 on 7 matching bases. Trimming left V 0 bases short and J 4 bases short, with 12 bases between. Germline assignment: CDR1 SGDLS and CDR2 YYNGEE. This CDR3 comprises 15 residues. The CDR3 bases are TGTGCCAGCAGCGTAGTGGGGGGGGCATCAGATACGCAGTATTTT. It yields the protein CASSVVGGASDTQYF.

This chain connects TRBV6-5 to TRBJ2-2; 12 nucleotides line up with TRBD2. Trimming at V came to 8 bases and at J to 7 bases, leaving 8 bases not matched to a gene. Germline lookup yields CDR1 MNHEY and CDR2 SVGAGI. The CDR3 is 15 residues long. CDR3 coding DNA: TGTGCCAGCGGCCCTAGCGGGAGGGCCTTCGGGGAGCTGTTTTTT. Its translation is CASGPSGRAFGELFF.

CDR3 DNA: TGCAGCGTTGTGCCGGACAGGGGCTATGAGCAGTTCTTC. Protein product: CSVVPDRGYEQFF. The chain links TRBV29-1 to TRBJ2-1; the match to TRBD1 covers 9 bases. Germline V gene lookup returns CDR1 SQVTM and CDR2 ANQGSEA. After removal of 4 bases from V and 8 bases from J, the junction contained 6 bases not matched to a gene. The CDR3 length is 13 residues.

The CDR3 sequence: CASSFGRDNVWEQYF. CDR3 nucleotides: TGTGCCAGCAGCTTCGGCCGGGACAATGTATGGGAGCAGTACTTC. The gene calls are TRBV5-4 and TRBJ2-7; tentatively, D is TRBD1 (6 bases). Germline V gene lookup returns CDR1 SGHNT and CDR2 YYREEE (reference sequence). The length of the CDR3 is 15 residues. V dropped 2 bases and J dropped 7 bases, with 19 bases sitting between them.

This clone was seen a few times. This chain joins TRBV6-1 and TRBJ2-3; D is undetermined. CDR1 and CDR2 (germline): MNHNS, SASEGT. The CDR3 loop spans 15 amino acids. V was trimmed by 1 base and J by 1 base, leaving 9 bases between them. Here the CDR3 reads CASSEGPAGTDTQYF. DNA of the CDR3: TGTGCCAGCAGTGAAGGTCCTGCAGGCACAGATACGCAGTATTTT.

This sequence joins TRBV4-1 and TRBJ1-1; D unresolved. This CDR3 is 16 amino acids long. Germline values: CDR1 MGHRA, CDR2 YSYEKL. Trimming left V 0 bases short and J 3 bases short, with 14 bases between. The CDR3: CASSQEEPPLDTEAFF. CDR3 nucleotides: TGCGCCAGCAGCCAAGAAGAGCCCCCGCTGGACACTGAAGCTTTCTTT.

The CDR3 reads CASSQAHPAGTQYF. DNA of the CDR3: TGTGCCAGCAGCCAAGCACACCCGGCAGGGACCCAGTACTTC. The V gene is TRBV14, the J gene TRBJ2-5; D unclear. The CDR3 is made up of 14 amino acids. The ends were cut back, 1 base at V and 7 bases at J, with 13 bases in the middle. Germline loops: CDR1 SGHDN, CDR2 FVKESK.

This rearrangement joins TRBV5-1 to TRBJ2-7; possibly TRBD2 for D (5 bases). The DNA end favors TRBJ2-1, so the J call may be wrong. Germline CDR1 reads SGHRS; CDR2 reads YFSETQ. The CDR3 covers 13 residues. The CDR3 coding sequence is TGCGCCAGCGGGGAAGCGAGTGACTACGAGCAGTTCTTC. Translating gives CASGEASDYEQFF.

This sequence joins TRBV7-9 and TRBJ2-3; 8 positions agree with TRBD2. CDR1 and CDR2 (germline): SEHNR, FQNEAQ (reference sequence). The CDR3 contains 16 residues. Unmatched junction bases numbered 5, after V lost 1 base and J lost 2 bases. The CDR3 here is CASSLGSGEITDTQYF. Here the CDR3 DNA reads TGTGCCAGCAGCTTAGGTAGCGGGGAAATCACAGATACGCAGTATTTT. The full variable domain, completed using reference TRBV7-9 and TRBJ2-3, is DTGVSQNPRHKITKRGQNVTFRCDPISEHNRLYWYRQTLGQGPEFLTYFQNEAQLEKSRLLSDRFSAERPKGSFSTLEIQRTEQGDSAMYLCASSLGSGEITDTQYFGPGTRLTVL.

The chain uses TRBV29-1 and TRBJ2-5, with 7 bases aligning to TRBD1. The J call may be wrong; the DNA end is better matched by TRBJ2-7. Germline loops: CDR1 SQVTM, CDR2 ANQGSEA. The CDR3 runs 12 residues. DNA of the CDR3: TGCAGCGTGGTGGGACAGTCCTACGAGCAGTACTTC. It codes for CSVVGQSYEQYF.